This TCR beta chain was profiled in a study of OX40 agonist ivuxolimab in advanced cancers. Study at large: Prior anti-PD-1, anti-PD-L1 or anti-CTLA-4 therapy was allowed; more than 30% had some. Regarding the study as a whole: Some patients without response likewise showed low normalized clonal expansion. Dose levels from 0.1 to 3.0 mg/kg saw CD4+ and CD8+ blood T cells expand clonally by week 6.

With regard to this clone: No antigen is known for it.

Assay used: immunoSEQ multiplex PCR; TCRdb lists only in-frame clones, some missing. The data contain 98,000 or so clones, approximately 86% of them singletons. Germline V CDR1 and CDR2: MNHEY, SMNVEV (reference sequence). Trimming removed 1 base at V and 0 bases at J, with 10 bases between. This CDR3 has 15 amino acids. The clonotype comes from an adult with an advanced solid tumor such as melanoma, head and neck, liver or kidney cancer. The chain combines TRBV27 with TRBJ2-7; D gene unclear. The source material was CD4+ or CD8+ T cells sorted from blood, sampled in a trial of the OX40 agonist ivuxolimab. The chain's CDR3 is CASSLYGPGSYEQYF. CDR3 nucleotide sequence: TGTGCCAGCAGTTTATATGGACCCGGCTCCTACGAGCAGTACTTC.